This is a list of T cell receptor beta chains from one sample in a study of T-cell reconstitution after alpha-beta-depleted transplantation in children. One entry per CDR3 protein, called by TCRdb with MiXCR from the PCR reads. This sample yields 170,000 or so distinct CDR3 sequences, of which approximately 7% are seen a single time; approximately 3% belongs to the top ten. The sample here was PBMCs from the stem cell graft donor, taken from the stem cell graft. Receptor source: a human donor who donated a stem cell graft to a child with Wiskott-Aldrich syndrome. The CDR3 runs from the conserved cysteine through the conserved F or W. A D gene is named only where the DNA matches it firmly. Clone size, where shown, is once, few, many, or a class for clones that have expanded.

v_call: TRBV2
j_call: TRBJ2-5
d_call: -
clone_size: many
cdr3_aa: CASTRSSGQGYETQYF
cdr3_nt: TGTGCCAGCACCCGATCCTCGGGGCAGGGCTACGAGACCCAGTACTTC

v_call: TRBV6-1
j_call: TRBJ2-6
d_call: TRBD2
clone_size: -
cdr3_aa: CASSGWGGRATGANVLTF
cdr3_nt: TGTGCCAGCAGTGGCTGGGGCGGGAGGGCCACTGGGGCCAACGTCCTGACTTTC

v_call: TRBV7-2
j_call: TRBJ2-5
d_call: -
clone_size: few
cdr3_aa: CASSKVRGGSGETQYF
cdr3_nt: TGTGCCAGCAGCAAGGTTCGAGGGGGAAGTGGAGAGACCCAGTACTTC

v_call: TRBV10-3
j_call: TRBJ2-4
d_call: TRBD1
clone_size: many
cdr3_aa: CAISAGDRIRENIQYF
cdr3_nt: TGTGCCATCAGTGCAGGGGACAGGATTCGGGAAAACATTCAGTACTTC

v_call: TRBV19
j_call: TRBJ1-2
d_call: -
clone_size: -
cdr3_aa: CASSIVVVAENYGYTF
cdr3_nt: TGTGCCAGTAGTATAGTAGTTGTAGCGGAAAACTATGGCTACACCTTC

v_call: TRBV5-1
j_call: TRBJ1-2
d_call: TRBD1
clone_size: many
cdr3_aa: CASSLYRGWRYGYTF
cdr3_nt: TGCGCCAGCAGCCTATACAGGGGATGGAGGTACGGCTACACCTTC

v_call: TRBV28
j_call: TRBJ1-1
d_call: TRBD1
clone_size: many
cdr3_aa: CASSPGQGGTEAFF
cdr3_nt: TGTGCCAGCAGTCCAGGACAGGGTGGCACTGAAGCTTTCTTT

v_call: TRBV29-1
j_call: TRBJ1-1
d_call: -
clone_size: many
cdr3_aa: CSVIPGYTEAFF
cdr3_nt: TGCAGCGTGATTCCGGGGTACACTGAAGCTTTCTTT

v_call: TRBV5-1
j_call: TRBJ2-7
d_call: -
clone_size: many
cdr3_aa: CASSLALATTSEQYF
cdr3_nt: TGCGCCAGCAGCCTGGCCCTAGCCACGACCTCCGAGCAGTACTTC

v_call: TRBV30
j_call: TRBJ2-7
d_call: -
clone_size: -
cdr3_aa: CAWALGWGHGEQYF
cdr3_nt: TGTGCCTGGGCCTTGGGGTGGGGGCACGGCGAGCAGTACTTC

v_call: TRBV5-1
j_call: TRBJ1-1
d_call: -
clone_size: many
cdr3_aa: CASSSSFPRVNEAFF
cdr3_nt: TGCGCCAGCAGCTCTTCATTCCCACGGGTCAATGAAGCTTTCTTT

v_call: TRBV19
j_call: TRBJ1-1
d_call: TRBD1
clone_size: many
cdr3_aa: CASSTLDRAATEAFF
cdr3_nt: TGTGCCAGTAGTACCCTTGACAGGGCGGCCACTGAAGCTTTCTTT

v_call: TRBV12-3/TRBV12-4
j_call: TRBJ2-1
d_call: -
clone_size: many
cdr3_aa: CASVYGQKTSEQFF
cdr3_nt: TGTGCCTCAGTTTATGGACAGAAAACAAGTGAGCAGTTCTTC

v_call: TRBV12-3/TRBV12-4
j_call: TRBJ1-6
d_call: -
clone_size: many
cdr3_aa: CASSLTGGNSPLHF
cdr3_nt: TGTGCCAGCAGTTTGACAGGCGGAAATTCACCCCTCCACTTT

v_call: TRBV12-3/TRBV12-4
j_call: TRBJ1-5
d_call: TRBD1
clone_size: many
cdr3_aa: CASSFRGGRQSNQPQHF
cdr3_nt: TGTGCCAGCAGTTTCAGGGGGGGAAGACAGAGCAATCAGCCCCAGCATTTT

v_call: TRBV15
j_call: TRBJ1-1
d_call: -
clone_size: many
cdr3_aa: CATSRDRTPMAFF
cdr3_nt: TGTGCCACCAGCAGAGACAGAACACCCATGGCTTTCTTT

v_call: TRBV4-3
j_call: TRBJ2-1
d_call: -
clone_size: many
cdr3_aa: CASSPLFRQYNEQFF
cdr3_nt: TGCGCCAGCAGCCCCCTCTTTAGGCAATACAATGAGCAGTTCTTC

v_call: TRBV24-1
j_call: TRBJ1-1
d_call: -
clone_size: many
cdr3_aa: CATSDWTVPKAFF
cdr3_nt: TGTGCCACCAGTGATTGGACAGTTCCCAAAGCTTTCTTT

v_call: TRBV24-1
j_call: TRBJ1-5
d_call: -
clone_size: many
cdr3_aa: CATSDPGEGNQPQHF
cdr3_nt: TGTGCCACCAGTGATCCGGGGGAAGGCAATCAGCCCCAGCATTTT

v_call: TRBV4-2
j_call: TRBJ1-5
d_call: -
clone_size: many
cdr3_aa: CASSQDPSRATNQPQHF
cdr3_nt: TGTGCCAGCAGCCAAGATCCCAGTAGGGCAACGAATCAGCCCCAGCATTTT

v_call: TRBV4-2
j_call: TRBJ2-5
d_call: -
clone_size: many
cdr3_aa: CTSSQAEGGGETQYF
cdr3_nt: TGTACCAGCAGCCAAGCTGAGGGAGGGGGGGAGACCCAGTACTTC

v_call: TRBV5-1
j_call: TRBJ1-1
d_call: -
clone_size: many
cdr3_aa: CASSSTGLGTEAFF
cdr3_nt: TGCGCCAGCAGCTCAACAGGGTTGGGAACTGAAGCTTTCTTT

v_call: TRBV5-6
j_call: TRBJ2-1
d_call: -
clone_size: many
cdr3_aa: CASSLLTASPYNEQFF
cdr3_nt: TGTGCCAGCAGCTTGTTGACGGCTTCCCCCTACAATGAGCAGTTCTTC

v_call: TRBV6-5
j_call: TRBJ1-1
d_call: -
clone_size: many
cdr3_aa: CASSYSGDAEAFF
cdr3_nt: TGTGCCAGCAGTTACTCGGGAGACGCCGAAGCTTTCTTT

v_call: TRBV5-1
j_call: TRBJ2-1
d_call: -
clone_size: many
cdr3_aa: CASSLGPRMAQFF
cdr3_nt: TGCGCCAGCAGCTTGGGACCGAGGATGGCGCAGTTCTTC

v_call: TRBV29-1
j_call: TRBJ1-1
d_call: TRBD1
clone_size: many
cdr3_aa: CSAKLGQGNTEAFF
cdr3_nt: TGCAGCGCCAAATTAGGACAGGGGAACACTGAAGCTTTCTTT

v_call: TRBV20-1
j_call: TRBJ2-1
d_call: -
clone_size: many
cdr3_aa: CNPGQAFNEQFF
cdr3_nt: TGCAATCCCGGCCAAGCATTCAATGAGCAGTTCTTC

v_call: TRBV20-1
j_call: TRBJ2-3
d_call: TRBD2
clone_size: many
cdr3_aa: CSARFFAGASDTQYF
cdr3_nt: TGCAGTGCTAGATTTTTCGCGGGAGCGTCAGATACGCAGTATTTT

v_call: TRBV29-1
j_call: TRBJ2-3
d_call: TRBD1
clone_size: -
cdr3_aa: CSVEKQGGTDTQYF
cdr3_nt: TGCAGCGTTGAAAAACAGGGGGGCACAGATACGCAGTATTTT

v_call: TRBV5-1
j_call: TRBJ2-5
d_call: -
clone_size: few
cdr3_aa: CASSRDTAEETQYF
cdr3_nt: TGCGCCAGCTCCCGGGACACCGCTGAAGAGACCCAGTACTTC

v_call: TRBV28
j_call: TRBJ2-3
d_call: TRBD2
clone_size: -
cdr3_aa: CASSPPTWRGGDTQYF
cdr3_nt: TGTGCCAGCAGTCCACCGACCTGGCGGGGGGGGGATACGCAGTATTTT